The subject of this entry is one T cell receptor beta chain. Its specificity is unknown. Profiling relied on immunoSEQ multiplex PCR, and the TCRdb table lists in-frame clones only, not all of them. The sample lists about 58,000 clones; around nine tenths were seen once. Germline V gene data show CDR1 as MNHEY and CDR2 as SVGAGI. Trimming took off 0 bases at V and 7 bases at J, with 18 bases between the two ends. The CDR3 has 16 amino acids. The data originate from a study of PD-1 blockade in classical Hodgkin lymphoma. Whole-study context: Intravenous delivery of nivolumab at 3 mg/kg to patients occurred every 2 weeks. Findings and caveats of the study: Reports indicated that newly diagnosed patients had lower baseline TCR diversity than healthy donors did.

Each and every patient relapsed after autologous stem cell transplantation, and patients got differing brentuximab vedotin exposure. Best responses were complete response, partial response or progressive disease. This sequence originates from a human donor with classical Hodgkin lymphoma. V gene TRBV6-5 combines with J gene TRBJ1-1; the D gene is possibly TRBD1 (6 bases). Sequenced material: peripheral blood mononuclear cells (PBMCs), taken before the second cycle of nivolumab. For the CDR3, the DNA is TGTGCCAGCAGTTACTCCGTAAGGGGGTCCCGGGGTGAAGCTTTCTTT. Amino acid sequence: CASSYSVRGSRGEAFF.